Listed here are 20 T cell receptor beta chains from one sample, sequenced in a study of T-cell memory formation after mild COVID-19. TCRdb reprocessed the 5' RACE reads with MiXCR, giving one entry per CDR3 protein. This sample has around 220,000 distinct CDR3 sequences; about a sixth occur once, and the top ten carry approximately 3.5%. Material for sequencing was PBMCs or a T cell subset sorted from them (not recorded which). The receptors stem from a man aged 18 to 35 who had mild COVID-19 (a few samples of this study predate the infection). Cell type and time point are not known.

The rearrangement uses TRBV5-1 and TRBJ1-5; D remains ambiguous. The CDR3 is 14 residues long. Germline values: CDR1 SGHRS, CDR2 YFSETQ. The germline V and J ends were trimmed by 4 bases and 4 bases, with 12 bases remaining between them. The CDR3 here is CASSLEPQNQPQHF. In DNA, the CDR3 is TGCGCCAGCAGCCTAGAACCTCAGAATCAGCCCCAGCATTTT.

The V call is TRBV14, the J call TRBJ1-1, with 9 bases lining up with TRBD1. In germline, CDR1 is SGHDN, CDR2 FVKESK. V lost 3 bases, J lost 4 bases, and 6 bases stayed unmatched. This CDR3 is built from 15 residues. The CDR3 nucleotides are TGTGCCAGCAGCCAGTTGACAGGGGGTGGCACTGAAGCTTTCTTT. It codes for CASSQLTGGGTEAFF.

This clonotype occurred many times. DNA of the CDR3: TGCGCCAGCAGGACTAGCGGGGGGGCCGGGAATGAGCAGTTCTTC. Translated: CASRTSGGAGNEQFF. The J gene is TRBJ2-1, the V gene TRBV10-2, with 14 bases identical to TRBD2. Germline V CDR1 and CDR2: WSHSY, SAAADI. This CDR3 comprises 15 residues. Germline trimming cut 6 bases from V and 7 bases from J; bases unmatched to any gene: 5.

The chain is built from TRBV30 and TRBJ1-2, with no clear D. Germline CDR1 reads GTSNPN; CDR2 reads SVGIG (reference sequence). The length of the CDR3 is 13 residues. The V end was cut by 3 bases, the J end by 5 bases, with 13 bases between. The CDR3 DNA sequence: TGTGCCTGGAGCGTTGGCAGAACATATGGCTACACCTTC. Residues: CAWSVGRTYGYTF.

The chain combines TRBV18 with TRBJ2-7, with D uncertain. Germline CDR1 is KGHSH and CDR2 is LQKENI. The CDR3 covers 13 residues. Trimming stripped 4 bases from V and 3 bases from J, with 10 bases between. CDR3 nucleotides: TGTGCCAGCTCACGGTTAAGAGGCTACGAGCAGTACTTC. This sequence encodes CASSRLRGYEQYF.

This clonotype has more than one count but fewer than ten. The gene calls are TRBV6-5 and TRBJ1-5; 8 bases match TRBD1. CDR3 length equals 14 residues. Germline assignment: CDR1 MNHEY and CDR2 SVGAGI. J was trimmed by 7 bases and V by 5 bases; bases with no gene match: 7. CDR3 residues: CASSRTGNRQPQHF. In DNA form, the CDR3 reads TGTGCCAGCAGTCGGACAGGGAATAGACAGCCCCAGCATTTT.

The table lists this clonotype with many counts. The chain joins TRBV5-1 to TRBJ2-1; D is perhaps TRBD1 (5 bases). This CDR3 is built from 12 residues. The V end was cut by 1 base, the J end by 12 bases, with 11 bases between. Germline CDR1 and CDR2: SGHRS and YFSETQ. The CDR3 spells CASSLTGWGQFF. In DNA form, the CDR3 reads TGCGCCAGCAGCTTGACAGGCTGGGGGCAGTTCTTC.

This clonotype was observed a few times. The genes are TRBV20-1 and TRBJ2-3; a possible D gene is TRBD1 (5 bases). This CDR3 region has 15 residues. V was trimmed by 0 bases and J by 3 bases, leaving 13 bases between them. Germline CDR1 is DFQATT and CDR2 is SNEGSKA (reference sequence). CDR3 residues: CSARDVGRATDTQYF. CDR3 in DNA: TGCAGTGCTAGAGATGTGGGCAGGGCGACAGATACGCAGTATTTT.

This clonotype was observed at least ten times. The V call is TRBV7-9, the J call TRBJ1-1; 9 nucleotides match TRBD1. Per the germline V gene, CDR1 is SEHNR and CDR2 is FQNEAQ (reference sequence). This CDR3 has 13 amino acids. J gave up 8 bases and V 4 bases, and 5 bases lay outside the gene matches. The CDR3 sequence: CASSYVQGAEAFF. CDR3 sequence (DNA): TGTGCCAGCAGCTACGTACAGGGGGCGGAAGCTTTCTTT.

The chain recombines TRBV3-1 with TRBJ2-4; D is possibly TRBD1 (5 bases). V dropped 4 bases and J dropped 9 bases, with 16 bases sitting between them. The CDR3 is made up of 14 amino acids. CDR1 LGHDT and CDR2 YNNKEL come from the germline V gene (reference sequence). CDR3 DNA sequence: TGTGCCAGCAGCCCCGGGCAGGGCAATTTCATTCAGTACTTC. It is translated as CASSPGQGNFIQYF. The variable domain in full, with the rest retrieved from reference TRBV3-1 and TRBJ2-4, is DTAVSQTPKYLVTQMGNDKSIKCEQNLGHDTMYWYKQDSKKFLKIMFSYNNKELIINETVPNRFSPKSPDKAHLNLHINSLELGDSAVYFCASSPGQGNFIQYFGAGTRLSVL.

This clonotype appeared many times. The rearrangement uses TRBV2 and TRBJ1-4; D not certain. This CDR3 has 12 residues. Trimming took off 7 bases at V and 4 bases at J, with 7 bases between the two ends. Germline loops: CDR1 SNHLY, CDR2 FYNNEI. The CDR3 region is CASNRVNEKLFF. CDR3 nucleotide sequence: TGTGCCAGCAATAGGGTTAATGAAAAACTGTTTTTT.

V usage is TRBV12-3 or TRBV12-4 and J usage is TRBJ2-5; D may be TRBD2 (7 bases). V was shortened by 11 bases and J by 2 bases, with 18 bases between the two germline ends. The CDR3 is 14 residues long. In DNA form, the CDR3 reads TGTGCCGAGGGGGGGGACCGACTACAAGAGACCCAGTACTTC. The encoded protein is CAEGGDRLQETQYF.

This clonotype occurred a few times. J is TRBJ1-1 and V is TRBV12-5; D is ambiguous. The CDR3 length is 12 residues. The germline V gene encodes CDR1 LGHNT and CDR2 FRNRAP. With 0 bases removed from V and 4 bases from J, the gap between germline ends came to 3 bases. CDR3 protein: CASGLVGTEAFF. CDR3 DNA sequence: TGTGCTAGTGGTTTGGTGGGCACTGAAGCTTTCTTT.

This clonotype was counted at least ten times. The CDR3 is CSATDRGSYEQYV. The CDR3 nucleotides read TGCAGTGCAACCGACAGGGGGTCCTACGAGCAGTACGTC. V usage is TRBV20-1 and J usage is TRBJ2-7; the match to TRBD1 covers 9 bases. V shed 6 bases and J 1 base; nucleotides not matched to a gene: 4. The CDR3 consists of 13 residues. Per the germline V gene, CDR1 is DFQATT and CDR2 is SNEGSKA (reference sequence).

This clonotype has at least ten counts. The V gene is TRBV5-5, the J gene TRBJ1-2; D may be TRBD1 (5 bases). Germline CDR1 is SGHKS and CDR2 is YYEKEE (reference sequence). V was shortened by 4 bases and J by 1 base, with 11 bases between the two germline ends. The CDR3 has 14 residues. The CDR3 coding sequence is TGTGCCAGCAGCCAACAGACAGTTAACTATGGCTACACCTTC. Translation: CASSQQTVNYGYTF.

A few counts support this clonotype. J is TRBJ2-3 and V is TRBV7-2; D may correspond to TRBD1 or TRBD2 (5 bases each). Trimming pared 2 bases from V and 4 bases from J, leaving 16 bases between. Looked up from germline, CDR1 is SGHTA and CDR2 is FQGNSA. The CDR3 sequence is 16 residues long. The CDR3 bases are TGTGCCAGCAGCTTATTTGGGGGTTCGACGTCAGATACGCAGTATTTT. This translates into CASSLFGGSTSDTQYF.

This chain connects TRBV10-2 to TRBJ1-2; 7 positions match TRBD1. This CDR3 has 13 residues. Losses at the gene ends were 7 bases for V and 8 bases for J; bases not matched to a gene: 10. Germline assignment: CDR1 WSHSY and CDR2 SAAADI. CDR3 in amino acids: CASTETGERGYTF. CDR3 nucleotides: TGCGCCAGCACGGAAACAGGGGAGCGGGGCTACACCTTC.

The chain combines TRBV5-1 with TRBJ2-1, with D unresolved. Trimming cost V 0 bases and J 6 bases, with 4 bases left between them. CDR1 and CDR2 (germline): SGHRS, YFSETQ. This CDR3 has 12 amino acids. The CDR3 DNA sequence: TGCGCCAGCAGCTTGGCTTTCAATGAGCAGTTCTTC. This encodes CASSLAFNEQFF.

The chain has TRBV5-1 and TRBJ1-1, with unresolved D. V was cut by 0 bases and J by 3 bases, with 12 bases left in between. Germline values: CDR1 SGHRS, CDR2 YFSETQ. The CDR3 sequence is 15 residues long. In nucleotides, the CDR3 is TGCGCCAGCAGCTTGGATCCGGGGTCCCACACTGAAGCTTTCTTT. Its translation is CASSLDPGSHTEAFF.

V is TRBV28 and J is TRBJ1-1; 9 nucleotides align to TRBD1. The germline gives CDR1 MDHEN, CDR2 SYDVKM. CDR3 length: 15 residues. V lost 5 bases, J lost 1 base, and 5 bases stayed unmatched. In DNA form, the CDR3 reads TGTGCCAGCAGTCGGACAGGGGCCGGGAACACTGAAGCTTTCTTT. It encodes CASSRTGAGNTEAFF.